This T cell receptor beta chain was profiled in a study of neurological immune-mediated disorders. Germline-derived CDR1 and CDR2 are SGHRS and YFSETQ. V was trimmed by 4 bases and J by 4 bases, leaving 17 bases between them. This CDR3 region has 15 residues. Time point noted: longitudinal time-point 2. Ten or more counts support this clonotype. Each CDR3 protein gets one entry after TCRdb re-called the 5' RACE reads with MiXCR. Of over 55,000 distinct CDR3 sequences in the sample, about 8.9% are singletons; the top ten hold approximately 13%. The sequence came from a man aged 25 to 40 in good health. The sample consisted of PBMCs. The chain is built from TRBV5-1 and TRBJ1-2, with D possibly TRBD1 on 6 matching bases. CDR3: CASSQSGTTLYGYTF. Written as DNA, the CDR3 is TGCGCCAGCAGCCAGTCGGGGACAACCCTCTATGGCTACACCTTC. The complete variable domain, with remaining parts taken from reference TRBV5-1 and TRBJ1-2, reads KAGVTQTPRYLIKTRGQQVTLSCSPISGHRSVSWYQQTPGQGLQFLFEYFSETQRNKGNFPGRFSGRQFSNSRSEMNVSTLELGDSALYLCASSQSGTTLYGYTFGSGTRLTVV.